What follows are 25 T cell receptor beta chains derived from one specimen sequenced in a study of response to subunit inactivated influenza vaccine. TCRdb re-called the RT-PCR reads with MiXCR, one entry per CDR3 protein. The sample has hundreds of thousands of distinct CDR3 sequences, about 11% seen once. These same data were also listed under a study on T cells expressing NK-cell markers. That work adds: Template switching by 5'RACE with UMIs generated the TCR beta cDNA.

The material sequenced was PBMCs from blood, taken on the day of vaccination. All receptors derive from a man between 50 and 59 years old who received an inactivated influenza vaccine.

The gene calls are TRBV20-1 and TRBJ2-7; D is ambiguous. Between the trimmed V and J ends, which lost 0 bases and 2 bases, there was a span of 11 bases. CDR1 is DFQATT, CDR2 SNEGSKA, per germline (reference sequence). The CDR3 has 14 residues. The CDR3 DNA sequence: TGCAGTGCTAGAGACCGGGTCCTAGCCTACGAGCAGTACTTC. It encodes CSARDRVLAYEQYF.

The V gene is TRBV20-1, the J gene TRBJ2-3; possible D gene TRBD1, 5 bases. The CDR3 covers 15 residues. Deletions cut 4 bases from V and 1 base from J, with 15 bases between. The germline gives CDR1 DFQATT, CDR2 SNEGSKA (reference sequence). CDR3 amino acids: CSATGIGARTDTQYF. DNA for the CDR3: TGCAGTGCTACCGGAATTGGGGCTCGCACAGATACGCAGTATTTT.

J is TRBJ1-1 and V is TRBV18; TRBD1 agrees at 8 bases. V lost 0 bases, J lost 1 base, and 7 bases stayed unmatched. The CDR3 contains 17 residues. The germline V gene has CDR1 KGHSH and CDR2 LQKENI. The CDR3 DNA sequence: TGTGCCAGCTCACCACCCCGTGGACAGGGAAAGAACACTGAAGCTTTCTTT. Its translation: CASSPPRGQGKNTEAFF.

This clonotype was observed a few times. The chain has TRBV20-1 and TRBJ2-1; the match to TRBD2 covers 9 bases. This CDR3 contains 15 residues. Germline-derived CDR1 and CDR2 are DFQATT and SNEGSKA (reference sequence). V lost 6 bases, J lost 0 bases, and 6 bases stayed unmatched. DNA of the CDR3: TGCAGTGCCTACCTGCGGGAGGGCTCCTACAATGAGCAGTTCTTC. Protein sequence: CSAYLREGSYNEQFF.

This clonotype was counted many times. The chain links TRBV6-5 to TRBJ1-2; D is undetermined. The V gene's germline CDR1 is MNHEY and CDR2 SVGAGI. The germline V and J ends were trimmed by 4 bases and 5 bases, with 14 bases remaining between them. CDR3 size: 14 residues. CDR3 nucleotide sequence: TGTGCCAGCAGTTCCTCGGGCGATTTTTATGGCTACACCTTC. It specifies CASSSSGDFYGYTF.

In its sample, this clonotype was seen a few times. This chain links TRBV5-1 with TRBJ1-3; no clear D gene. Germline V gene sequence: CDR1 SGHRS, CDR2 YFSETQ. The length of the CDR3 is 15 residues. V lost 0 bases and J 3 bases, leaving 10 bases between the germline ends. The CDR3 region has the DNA TGCGCCAGCAGCTTGGCCGCAGGTTTTGGAAACACCATATATTTT. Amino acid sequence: CASSLAAGFGNTIYF.

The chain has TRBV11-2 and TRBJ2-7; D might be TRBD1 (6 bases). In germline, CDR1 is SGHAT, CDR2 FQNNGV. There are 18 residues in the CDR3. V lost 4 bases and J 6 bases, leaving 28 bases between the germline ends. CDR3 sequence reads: CASSSLSLQGSNGGEQYF. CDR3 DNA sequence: TGTGCCAGCAGCTCCCTATCTCTTCAGGGGAGTAACGGTGGCGAGCAGTACTTC. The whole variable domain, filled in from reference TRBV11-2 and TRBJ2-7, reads EAGVAQSPRYKIIEKRQSVAFWCNPISGHATLYWYQQILGQGPKLLIQFQNNGVVDDSQLPKDRFSAERLKGVDSTLKIQPAKLEDSAVYLCASSSLSLQGSNGGEQYFGPGTRLTVT.

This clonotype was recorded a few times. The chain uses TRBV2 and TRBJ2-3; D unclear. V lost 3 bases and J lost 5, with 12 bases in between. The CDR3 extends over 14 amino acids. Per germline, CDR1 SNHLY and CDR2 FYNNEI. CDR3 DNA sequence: TGTGCCAGCAGTGATAACCGTAGATTAGATACGCAGTATTTT. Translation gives CASSDNRRLDTQYF.

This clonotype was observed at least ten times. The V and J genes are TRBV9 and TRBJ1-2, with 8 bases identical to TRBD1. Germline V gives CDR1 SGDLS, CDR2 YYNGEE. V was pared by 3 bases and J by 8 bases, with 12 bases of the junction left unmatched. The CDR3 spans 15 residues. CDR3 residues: CASSDGNPGGGGYTF. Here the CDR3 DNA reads TGTGCCAGCAGCGACGGAAATCCAGGGGGCGGGGGCTACACCTTC.

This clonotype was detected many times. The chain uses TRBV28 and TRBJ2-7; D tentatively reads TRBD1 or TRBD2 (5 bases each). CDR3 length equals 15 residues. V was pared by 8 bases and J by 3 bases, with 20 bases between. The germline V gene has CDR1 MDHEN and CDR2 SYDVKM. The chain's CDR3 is CASCRDGYRVYEQYF. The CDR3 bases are TGTGCCAGCTGCCGGGACGGCTACCGTGTCTACGAGCAGTACTTC.

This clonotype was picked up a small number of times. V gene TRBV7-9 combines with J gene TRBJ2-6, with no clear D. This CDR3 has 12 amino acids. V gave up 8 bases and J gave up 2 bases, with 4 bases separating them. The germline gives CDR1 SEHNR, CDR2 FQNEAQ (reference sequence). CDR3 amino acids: CASAAGANVLTF. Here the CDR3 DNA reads TGTGCCAGCGCAGCTGGGGCCAACGTCCTGACTTTC.

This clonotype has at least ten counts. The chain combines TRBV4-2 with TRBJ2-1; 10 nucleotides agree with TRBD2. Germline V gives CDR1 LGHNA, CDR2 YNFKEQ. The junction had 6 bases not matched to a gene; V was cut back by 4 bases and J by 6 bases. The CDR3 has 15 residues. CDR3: CASSLSGGASNEQFF. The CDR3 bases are TGTGCCAGCAGCCTAAGCGGGGGGGCCAGCAATGAGCAGTTCTTC.

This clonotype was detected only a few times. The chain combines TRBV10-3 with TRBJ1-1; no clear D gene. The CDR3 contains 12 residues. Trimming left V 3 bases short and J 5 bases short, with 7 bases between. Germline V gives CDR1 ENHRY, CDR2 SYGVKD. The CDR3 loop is CAISEVGTEAFF. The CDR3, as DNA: TGTGCCATCAGTGAAGTGGGGACTGAAGCTTTCTTT.

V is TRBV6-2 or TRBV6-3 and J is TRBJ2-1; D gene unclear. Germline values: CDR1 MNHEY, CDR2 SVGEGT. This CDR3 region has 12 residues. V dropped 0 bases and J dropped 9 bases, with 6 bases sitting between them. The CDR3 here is CASSYSKVEQFF. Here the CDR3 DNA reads TGTGCCAGCAGTTACTCGAAAGTTGAGCAGTTCTTC.

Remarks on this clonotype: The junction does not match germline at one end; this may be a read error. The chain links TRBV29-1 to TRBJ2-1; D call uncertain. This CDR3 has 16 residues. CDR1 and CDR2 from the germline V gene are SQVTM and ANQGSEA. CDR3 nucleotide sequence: TGCAGCGTTGACCCCACGTTAGCCAGCTCCCACAATGAGCAGTTCTTC. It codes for CSVDPTLASSHNEQFF.

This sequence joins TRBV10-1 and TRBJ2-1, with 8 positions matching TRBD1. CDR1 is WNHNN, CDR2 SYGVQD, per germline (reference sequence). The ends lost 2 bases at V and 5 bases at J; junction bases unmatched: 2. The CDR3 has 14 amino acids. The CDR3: CASSEGGQDNEQFF. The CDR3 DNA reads TGCGCCAGCAGTGAGGGGGGACAGGACAATGAGCAGTTCTTC.

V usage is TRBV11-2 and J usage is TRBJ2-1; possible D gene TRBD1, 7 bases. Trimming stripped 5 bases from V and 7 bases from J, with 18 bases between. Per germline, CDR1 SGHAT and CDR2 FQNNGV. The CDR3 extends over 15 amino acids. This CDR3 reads CASSQGQPGDNEQFF. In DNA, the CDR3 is TGTGCCAGCAGCCAGGGACAGCCGGGGGATAATGAGCAGTTCTTC.

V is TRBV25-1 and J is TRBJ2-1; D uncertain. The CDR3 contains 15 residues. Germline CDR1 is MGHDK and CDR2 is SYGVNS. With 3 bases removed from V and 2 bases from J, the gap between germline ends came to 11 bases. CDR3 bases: TGTGCCAGCAGTGATTCAGGTCAAGCCTACAATGAGCAGTTCTTC. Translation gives CASSDSGQAYNEQFF.

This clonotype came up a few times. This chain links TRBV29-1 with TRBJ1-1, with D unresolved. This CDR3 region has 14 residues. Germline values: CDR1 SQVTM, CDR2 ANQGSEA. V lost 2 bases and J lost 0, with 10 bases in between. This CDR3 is CSVEPKLMNTEAFF. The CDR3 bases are TGCAGCGTTGAACCGAAACTCATGAACACTGAAGCTTTCTTT.

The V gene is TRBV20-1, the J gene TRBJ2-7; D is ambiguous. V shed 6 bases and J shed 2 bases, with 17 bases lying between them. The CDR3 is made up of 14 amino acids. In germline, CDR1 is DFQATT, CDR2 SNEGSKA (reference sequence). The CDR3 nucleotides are TGCAGTGCCTTGGTGGCACCTTCAGCCTACGAGCAGTACTTC. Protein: CSALVAPSAYEQYF.

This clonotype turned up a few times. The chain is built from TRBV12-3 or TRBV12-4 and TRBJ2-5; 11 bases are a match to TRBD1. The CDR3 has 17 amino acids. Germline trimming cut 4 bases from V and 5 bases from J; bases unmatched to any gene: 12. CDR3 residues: CASSSLRTGGVGETQYF. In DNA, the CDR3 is TGTGCCAGCAGTTCCCTAAGGACAGGGGGCGTGGGGGAGACCCAGTACTTC.

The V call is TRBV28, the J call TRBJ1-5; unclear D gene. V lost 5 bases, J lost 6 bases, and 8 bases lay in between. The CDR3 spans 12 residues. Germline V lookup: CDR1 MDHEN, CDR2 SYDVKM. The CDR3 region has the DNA TGTGCCAGCAGTGGAGACACTCAGCCCCAGCATTTT. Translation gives CASSGDTQPQHF.

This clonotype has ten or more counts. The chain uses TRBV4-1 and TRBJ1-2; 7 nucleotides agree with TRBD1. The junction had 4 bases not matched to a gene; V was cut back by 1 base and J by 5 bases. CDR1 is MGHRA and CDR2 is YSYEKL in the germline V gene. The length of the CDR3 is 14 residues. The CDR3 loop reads CASSQGNRGYGYTF. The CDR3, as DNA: TGCGCCAGCAGCCAAGGGAACAGGGGTTATGGCTACACCTTC.

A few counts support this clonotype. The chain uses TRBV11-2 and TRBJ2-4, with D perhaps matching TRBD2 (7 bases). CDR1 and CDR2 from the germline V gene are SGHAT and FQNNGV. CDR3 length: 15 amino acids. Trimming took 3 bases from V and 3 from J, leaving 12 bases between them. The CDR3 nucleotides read TGTGCCAGCAGCTTTCGGGGGGCGGGCAAAAACATTCAGTACTTC. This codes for CASSFRGAGKNIQYF.

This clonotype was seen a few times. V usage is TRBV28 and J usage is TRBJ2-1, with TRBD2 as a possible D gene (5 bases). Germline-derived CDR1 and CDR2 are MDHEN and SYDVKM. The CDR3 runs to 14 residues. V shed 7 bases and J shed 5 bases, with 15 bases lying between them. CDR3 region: CASIPARLHNEQFF. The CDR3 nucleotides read TGTGCCAGCATCCCTGCGCGACTACACAATGAGCAGTTCTTC.